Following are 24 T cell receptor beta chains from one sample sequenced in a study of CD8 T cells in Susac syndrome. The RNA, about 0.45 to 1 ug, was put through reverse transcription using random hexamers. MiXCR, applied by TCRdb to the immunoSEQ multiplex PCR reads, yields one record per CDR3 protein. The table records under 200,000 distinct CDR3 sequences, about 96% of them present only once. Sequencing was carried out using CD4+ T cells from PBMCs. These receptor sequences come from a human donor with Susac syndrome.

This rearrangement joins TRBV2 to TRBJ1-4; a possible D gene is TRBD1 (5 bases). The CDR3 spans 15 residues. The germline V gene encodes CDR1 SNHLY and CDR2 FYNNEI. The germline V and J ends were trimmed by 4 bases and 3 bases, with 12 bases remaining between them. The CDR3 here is CASSVRPGPNEKLFF. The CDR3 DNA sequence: TGTGCCAGCAGTGTTAGGCCGGGACCTAATGAAAAACTGTTTTTT.

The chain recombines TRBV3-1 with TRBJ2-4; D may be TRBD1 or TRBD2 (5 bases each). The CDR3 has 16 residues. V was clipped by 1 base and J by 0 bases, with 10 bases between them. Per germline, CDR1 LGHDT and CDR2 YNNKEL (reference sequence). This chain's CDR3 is CASSQVSGTAKNIQYF. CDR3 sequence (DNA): TGTGCCAGCAGCCAAGTTTCGGGGACAGCCAAAAACATTCAGTACTTC.

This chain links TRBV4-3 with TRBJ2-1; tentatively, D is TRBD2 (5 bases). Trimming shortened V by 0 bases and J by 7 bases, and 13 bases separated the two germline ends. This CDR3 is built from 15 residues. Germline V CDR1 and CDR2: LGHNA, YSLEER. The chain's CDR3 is CASSQDRLASNEQFF. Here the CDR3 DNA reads TGCGCCAGCAGCCAAGATCGCCTAGCTTCTAATGAGCAGTTCTTC.

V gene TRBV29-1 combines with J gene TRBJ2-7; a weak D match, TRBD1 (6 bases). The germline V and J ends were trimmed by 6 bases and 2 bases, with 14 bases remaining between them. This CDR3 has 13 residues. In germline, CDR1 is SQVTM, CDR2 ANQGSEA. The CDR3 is CSVLVTGPYEQYF. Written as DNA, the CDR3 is TGCAGCGTCCTGGTGACAGGACCCTACGAGCAGTACTTC.

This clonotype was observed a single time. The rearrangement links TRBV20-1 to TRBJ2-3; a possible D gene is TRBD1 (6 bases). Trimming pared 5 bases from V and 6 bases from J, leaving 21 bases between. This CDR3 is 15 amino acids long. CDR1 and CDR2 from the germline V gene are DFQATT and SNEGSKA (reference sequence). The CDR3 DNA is TGCAGTGCTTCCTCCGGGACATCGACAGCGGATACGCAGTATTTT. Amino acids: CSASSGTSTADTQYF.

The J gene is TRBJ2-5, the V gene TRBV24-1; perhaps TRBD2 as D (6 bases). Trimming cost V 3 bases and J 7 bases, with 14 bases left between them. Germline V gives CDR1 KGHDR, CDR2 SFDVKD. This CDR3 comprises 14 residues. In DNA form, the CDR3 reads TGTGCCACCAGTGATCCCTGGGACTCTGGGACCCAGTACTTC. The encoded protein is CATSDPWDSGTQYF.

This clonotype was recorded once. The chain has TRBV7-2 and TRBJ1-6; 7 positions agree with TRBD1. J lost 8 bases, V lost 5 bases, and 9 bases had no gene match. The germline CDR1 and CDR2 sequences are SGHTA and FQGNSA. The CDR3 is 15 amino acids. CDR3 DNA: TGTGCCAGCAGCCCCCGCTTCCAGGGGGATTCACCCCTCCACTTT. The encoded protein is CASSPRFQGDSPLHF.

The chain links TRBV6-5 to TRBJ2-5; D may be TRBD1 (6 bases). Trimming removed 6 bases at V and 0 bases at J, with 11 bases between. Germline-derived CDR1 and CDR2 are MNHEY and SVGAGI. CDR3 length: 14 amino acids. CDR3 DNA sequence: TGTGCCAGCAGCCGGACAGAAAACCAAGAGACCCAGTACTTC. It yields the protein CASSRTENQETQYF.

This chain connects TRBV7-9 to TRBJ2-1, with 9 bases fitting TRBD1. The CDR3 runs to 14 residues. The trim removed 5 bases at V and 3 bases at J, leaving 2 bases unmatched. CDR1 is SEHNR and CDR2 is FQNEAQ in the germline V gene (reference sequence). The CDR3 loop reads CASSRTGDYNEQFF. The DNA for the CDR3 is TGTGCCAGCAGCCGGACAGGGGACTACAATGAGCAGTTCTTC.

CDR3 nucleotides: TGTGCCAGCAGCGACCGGACAGGCTACACCTACGAGCAGTACGTC. Protein: CASSDRTGYTYEQYV. The chain employs TRBV5-6 and TRBJ2-7, with TRBD1 matching over 7 bases. V was pared by 4 bases and J by 2 bases, with 9 bases of the junction left unmatched. The germline V gene has CDR1 SGHDT and CDR2 YYEEEE. The CDR3 has 15 amino acids.

CDR3 nucleotide sequence: TGTGCCAGCAGCCTAGCGGGTAGCTCCTACGAGCAGTACTTC. This gives the protein CASSLAGSSYEQYF. The chain joins TRBV12-3 or TRBV12-4 to TRBJ2-7; 8 bases fit TRBD2. V lost 6 bases, J lost 0 bases, and 4 bases stayed unmatched. The CDR3 runs 14 residues.

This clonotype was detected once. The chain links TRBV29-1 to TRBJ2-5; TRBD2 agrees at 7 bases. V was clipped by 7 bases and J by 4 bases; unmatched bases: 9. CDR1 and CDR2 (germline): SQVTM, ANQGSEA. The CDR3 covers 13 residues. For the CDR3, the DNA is TGCAGCGGAACTCCGACTAGCCGAGAGACCCAGTACTTC. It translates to CSGTPTSRETQYF.

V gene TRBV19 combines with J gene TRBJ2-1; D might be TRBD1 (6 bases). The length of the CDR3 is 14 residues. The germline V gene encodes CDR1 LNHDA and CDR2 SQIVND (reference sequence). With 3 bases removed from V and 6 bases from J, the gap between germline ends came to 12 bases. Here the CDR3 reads CASSMIGGFNEQFF. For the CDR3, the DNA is TGTGCCAGTAGTATGATAGGGGGTTTCAATGAGCAGTTCTTC.

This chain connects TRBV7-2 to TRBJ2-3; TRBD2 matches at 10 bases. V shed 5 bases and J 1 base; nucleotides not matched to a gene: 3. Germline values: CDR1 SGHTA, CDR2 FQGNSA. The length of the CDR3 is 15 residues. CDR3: CASSQREGGTDTQYF. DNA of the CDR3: TGTGCCAGCAGCCAGCGGGAGGGCGGCACAGATACGCAGTATTTT.

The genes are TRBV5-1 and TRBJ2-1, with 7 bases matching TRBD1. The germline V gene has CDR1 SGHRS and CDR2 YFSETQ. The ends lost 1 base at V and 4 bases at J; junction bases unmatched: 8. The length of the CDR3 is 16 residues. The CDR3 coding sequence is TGCGCCAGCAGCTTGTCTGGGACAGTCCGATACAATGAGCAGTTCTTC. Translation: CASSLSGTVRYNEQFF.

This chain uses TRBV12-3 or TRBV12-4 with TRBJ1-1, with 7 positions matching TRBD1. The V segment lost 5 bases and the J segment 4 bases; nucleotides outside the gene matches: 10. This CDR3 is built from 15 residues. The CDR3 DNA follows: TGTGCCAGCAGTCTCCGACAGGGAGAGGGCACTGAAGCTTTCTTT. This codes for CASSLRQGEGTEAFF.

The CDR3 loop is CATSREGPTNTIYF. CDR3 coding DNA: TGTGCCACCAGCAGAGAGGGACCCACAAACACCATATATTTT. This chain uses TRBV15 with TRBJ1-3; TRBD1 is a possible D gene (5 bases). Trimming shortened V by 0 bases and J by 6 bases, and 9 bases separated the two germline ends. The germline V gene encodes CDR1 LNHNV and CDR2 YYDKDF (reference sequence). The CDR3 extends over 14 amino acids.

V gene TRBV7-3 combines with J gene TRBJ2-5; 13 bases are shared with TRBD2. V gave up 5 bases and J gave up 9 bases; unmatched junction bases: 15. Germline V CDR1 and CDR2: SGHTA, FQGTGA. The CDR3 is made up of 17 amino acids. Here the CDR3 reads CASSPGTSGATGGAQYF. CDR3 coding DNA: TGTGCCAGCAGCCCGGGGACTAGCGGGGCCACGGGAGGGGCCCAGTACTTC.

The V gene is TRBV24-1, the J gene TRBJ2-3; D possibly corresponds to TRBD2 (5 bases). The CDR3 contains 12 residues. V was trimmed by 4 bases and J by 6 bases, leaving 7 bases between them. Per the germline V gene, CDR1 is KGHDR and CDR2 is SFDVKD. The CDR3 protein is CATSEDLDTQYF. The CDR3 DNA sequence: TGTGCCACCAGTGAGGACTTGGATACGCAGTATTTT.

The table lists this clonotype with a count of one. The CDR3 DNA reads as TGTGCCTGGAGTGGCCGAGGCGGCACTGAAGCTTTCTTT. Translation gives CAWSGRGGTEAFF. The chain employs TRBV30 and TRBJ1-1; unclear D gene. The CDR3 loop spans 13 amino acids. CDR1 and CDR2 from the germline V gene are GTSNPN and SVGIG (reference sequence). Trimming left V 1 base short and J 4 bases short, with 10 bases between. Full variable domain (outside the CDR3, taken from reference TRBV30 and TRBJ1-1): SQTIHQWPATLVQPVGSPLSLECTVEGTSNPNLYWYRQAAGRGLQLLFYSVGIGQISSEVPQNLSASRPQDRQFILSSKKLLLSDSGFYLCAWSGRGGTEAFFGQGTRLTVV.

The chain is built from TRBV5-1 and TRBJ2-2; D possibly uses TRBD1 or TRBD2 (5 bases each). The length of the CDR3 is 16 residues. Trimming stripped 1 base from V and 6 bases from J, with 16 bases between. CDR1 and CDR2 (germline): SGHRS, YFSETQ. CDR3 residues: CASSLLGRNLPGELFF. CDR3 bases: TGCGCCAGCAGCTTGTTGGGACGTAACTTACCCGGGGAGCTGTTTTTT. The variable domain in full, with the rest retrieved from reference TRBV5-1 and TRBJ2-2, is KAGVTQTPRYLIKTRGQQVTLSCSPISGHRSVSWYQQTPGQGLQFLFEYFSETQRNKGNFPGRFSGRQFSNSRSEMNVSTLELGDSALYLCASSLLGRNLPGELFFGEGSRLTVL.

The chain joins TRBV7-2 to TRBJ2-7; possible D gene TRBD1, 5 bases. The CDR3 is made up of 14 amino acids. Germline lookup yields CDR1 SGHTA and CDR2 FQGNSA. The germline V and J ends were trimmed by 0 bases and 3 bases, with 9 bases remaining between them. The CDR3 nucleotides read TGTGCCAGCAGCTTAGCCAGACAGAGCTACGAGCAGTACTTC. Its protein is CASSLARQSYEQYF.

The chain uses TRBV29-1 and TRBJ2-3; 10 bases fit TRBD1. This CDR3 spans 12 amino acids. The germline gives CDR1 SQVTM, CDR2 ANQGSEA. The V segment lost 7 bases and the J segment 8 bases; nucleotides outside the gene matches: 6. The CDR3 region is CSAGTGASTQYF. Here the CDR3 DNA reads TGCAGCGCAGGGACAGGGGCTTCTACGCAGTATTTT.

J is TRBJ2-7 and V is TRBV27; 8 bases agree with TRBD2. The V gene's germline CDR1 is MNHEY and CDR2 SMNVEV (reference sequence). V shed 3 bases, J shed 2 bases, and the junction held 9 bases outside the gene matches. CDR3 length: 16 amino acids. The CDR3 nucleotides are TGTGCCAGCAGTTTTGTGGCGGGGGGCCACCCCTACGAGCAGTACGTC. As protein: CASSFVAGGHPYEQYV.